This entry is about one T cell receptor beta chain. Its antigen remains unidentified. Assay: immunoSEQ multiplex PCR; the TCRdb copy retains only in-frame clones and omits some. The sample holds some 70,000 clones, 75% to 90% seen once. These data belong to a study of T cell responses to AZD1222 COVID-19 vaccine. Broader study findings: In all cases, repertoires were sampled only after the peak T cell response.

V gave up 4 bases and J gave up 1 base; unmatched junction bases: 3. Looked up from germline, CDR1 is SGHDT and CDR2 is YYEEEE. This CDR3 contains 14 residues. The chain recombines TRBV5-6 with TRBJ2-5; 8 positions agree with TRBD2. This clonotype was obtained from an adult who received the AZD1222 COVID-19 vaccine. The sequences come from peripheral blood, collected 28 days after the second AZD1222 dose. Here the CDR3 DNA reads TGTGCCAGCAGCGCCACTAGCGGCCAAGAGACCCAGTACTTC. It codes for CASSATSGQETQYF. Full variable domain (missing parts from reference TRBV5-6 and TRBJ2-5): DAGVTQSPTHLIKTRGQQVTLRCSPKSGHDTVSWYQQALGQGPQFIFQYYEEEERQRGNFPDRFSGHQFPNYSSELNVNALLLGDSALYLCASSATSGQETQYFGPGTRLLVL.